The next 5 T cell receptor beta chains were all read from a single sample in a study of radiation and T cells in renal cell carcinoma. TCRdb's copy holds only in-frame clones and misses some; the assay was immunoSEQ multiplex PCR. The sample yields 150,000 or so clones, about 87% seen once. Time point: baseline pretreatment blood. Sample treatment: 15 Gy SBRT to primary tumor, nephrectomy 4 weeks later. The sequences come from blood, collected from a patient whose treatment included radiotherapy and nephrectomy. All receptors come from a woman aged 70-85 years with renal cell carcinoma.

This chain connects TRBV10-3 to TRBJ2-7; 9 positions agree with TRBD2. This CDR3 region has 15 residues. J was trimmed by 2 bases and V by 0 bases; bases with no gene match: 2. Germline V lookup: CDR1 ENHRY, CDR2 SYGVKD. CDR3 coding DNA: TGTGCCATCAGTGAGTCAGTAGCGGGGGCCTACGAGCAGTACTTC. Translation gives CAISESVAGAYEQYF.

This rearrangement joins TRBV28 to TRBJ1-6; 10 bases map to TRBD1. The V segment lost 6 bases and the J segment 7 bases; nucleotides outside the gene matches: 3. Germline loops: CDR1 MDHEN, CDR2 SYDVKM. The CDR3 consists of 14 residues. The CDR3, as DNA: TGTGCCAGCAGCTTGACAGGGGGCAATTCACCCCTCCACTTT. Amino acids: CASSLTGGNSPLHF.

This clone is a singleton in its sample. The rearrangement joins TRBV6-5 to TRBJ2-1; 12 nucleotides line up with TRBD2. Germline CDR1 reads MNHEY; CDR2 reads SVGAGI. The CDR3 contains 13 residues. V shed 6 bases and J 16 bases; nucleotides not matched to a gene: 10. CDR3 sequence reads: CASRELAGGSQFF. Written as DNA, the CDR3 is TGTGCCAGCAGAGAACTAGCGGGGGGTAGTCAATTCTTC.

V is TRBV10-3 and J is TRBJ2-7; TRBD1 might be the D (6 bases). V was trimmed by 4 bases and J by 1 base, leaving 11 bases between them. Germline CDR1 ENHRY, CDR2 SYGVKD. The CDR3 length is 14 residues. The DNA of the CDR3 is TGTGCCATCAGTGGGACAGCGCTATCCTACGAGCAGTACTTC. The encoded protein is CAISGTALSYEQYF.

This chain joins TRBV2 and TRBJ1-1; 11 nucleotides match TRBD1. The CDR3 length is 14 residues. The V gene's germline CDR1 is SNHLY and CDR2 FYNNEI. V lost 6 bases and J lost 6; bases outside the gene matches: 6. For the CDR3, the DNA is TGTGCCAGCAGAGGGGACAGGGGGTGGTCTGAAGCTTTCTTT. It translates to CASRGDRGWSEAFF.